Each of the 32 T cell receptor beta chains below was sequenced from the same sample in a study of blood T cell repertoires in COVID-19. Sequencing was performed with immunoSEQ multiplex PCR; in TCRdb, only in-frame clones are kept and a portion is missing. This sample has 200,000 to 250,000 clones, with approximately 88% found just once. Sequences were obtained from peripheral blood. The source of these receptors is a man between 60 and 70 years old who had recovered from COVID-19.

The chain links TRBV7-9 to TRBJ2-1, with a possible D match to TRBD1 (7 bases). The CDR3 runs to 18 residues. CDR1 and CDR2 (germline): SEHNR, FQNEAQ (reference sequence). The germline V and J ends were trimmed by 5 bases and 3 bases, with 23 bases remaining between them. The CDR3 DNA is TGTGCCAGCAGCCACACCCCGGGAGAGGGGGCCGACTACAATGAGCAGTTCTTC. Translating gives CASSHTPGEGADYNEQFF.

The rearrangement joins TRBV5-1 to TRBJ2-5, with 11 bases identical to TRBD2. Germline V CDR1 and CDR2: SGHRS, YFSETQ. There are 15 residues in the CDR3. V was pared by 5 bases and J by 2 bases, with 5 bases of the junction left unmatched. The CDR3 DNA follows: TGCGCCAGCAGTCCGGGACTAGCGGAACAAGAGACCCAGTACTTC. Translating it yields CASSPGLAEQETQYF.

The CDR3 protein is CATSDGLSEQYF. Written as DNA, the CDR3 is TGTGCCACCAGTGACGGACTGTCCGAGCAGTACTTC. The chain couples TRBV24-1 to TRBJ2-7; a weak D match, TRBD2 (5 bases). The CDR3 contains 12 residues. CDR1 and CDR2 from the germline V gene are KGHDR and SFDVKD. Trimming took 4 bases from V and 6 from J, leaving 9 bases between them.

This rearrangement joins TRBV21-1 to TRBJ1-5. TRBV21-1 is labeled a pseudogene. The CDR3 length is 16 residues. The CDR3 region has the DNA TGTGCCAGCAGCATGGATGGCTGGGGAGGCAATCAGCCCCAGCATTTT. Translated: CASSMDGWGGNQPQHF.

This chain joins TRBV21-1 and TRBJ2-7; the D call in the table, TRBD1, was not verified against the DNA. TRBV21-1 is marked as a pseudogene. The CDR3 loop spans 18 amino acids. The CDR3, as DNA: TGTGCCAGCAGCAAAGGGTGCCGCGACAGGGAAGACCCCTACGAGCAGTACTTC. Translating it yields CASSKGCRDREDPYEQYF.

The gene calls are TRBV3-1 (or the pseudogene TRBV3-2) and TRBJ2-5, with D tentatively TRBD2 (6 bases). Germline assignment: CDR1 LGHDT and CDR2 YNNKEL (reference sequence). The length of the CDR3 is 17 residues. The V gene lost 5 bases and the J gene lost 1 base, with 20 bases spanning the gap. In nucleotides, the CDR3 is TGTGCCAGCAGCTTACTCCGGGGGATGGGGACCCAAGAGACCCAGTACTTC. It yields the protein CASSLLRGMGTQETQYF.

This clone was counted between two and nine times. V gene TRBV11-3 combines with J gene TRBJ2-1, with TRBD2 as a possible D gene (6 bases). This CDR3 spans 15 amino acids. Trimming stripped 2 bases from V and 5 bases from J, with 13 bases between. Germline CDR1 and CDR2: SGHNT and YENEEA. The CDR3 DNA reads as TGTGCCAGCAGCTTACACGGGGGACCCGACAATGAGCAGTTCTTC. This codes for CASSLHGGPDNEQFF.

The gene calls are TRBV5-1 and TRBJ1-1; D remains unclear. Trimming cost V 6 bases and J 0 bases, with 12 bases left between them. Germline V gene data show CDR1 as SGHRS and CDR2 as YFSETQ. The CDR3 sequence is 14 residues long. This chain's CDR3 is CASNSLSVNTEAFF. CDR3 DNA sequence: TGCGCCAGCAACTCCCTGAGCGTGAACACTGAAGCTTTCTTT.

The V gene is TRBV29-1, the J gene TRBJ1-2, with 7 bases identical to TRBD1. Losses at the gene ends were 5 bases for V and 4 bases for J; bases not matched to a gene: 13. Looked up from germline, CDR1 is SQVTM and CDR2 is ANQGSEA. This CDR3 has 15 residues. The CDR3: CSVLPTSTGIYGYTF. The CDR3 DNA follows: TGCAGCGTTCTGCCTACATCGACAGGGATCTATGGCTACACCTTC.

The J gene is TRBJ1-1, the V gene TRBV4-2; D might be TRBD1 (5 bases). Germline lookup yields CDR1 LGHNA and CDR2 YNFKEQ. The V end lost 0 bases, the J end lost 1 base, and 15 bases lay between the germline ends. The CDR3 extends over 17 amino acids. The CDR3 DNA is TGTGCCAGCAGCCAAGACCGGATGGGGCATGGGAACACTGAAGCTTTCTTT. It codes for CASSQDRMGHGNTEAFF.

The rearrangement joins TRBV15 to TRBJ1-2; TRBD1 agrees at 9 bases. In germline, CDR1 is LNHNV, CDR2 YYDKDF (reference sequence). This CDR3 region has 14 residues. V lost 1 base to trimming and J lost 6 bases; unmatched junction nucleotides: 3. The CDR3 region has the DNA TGTGCCACCAGCAGAGTACAGGGGGCGCATGGCTACACCTTC. This translates into CATSRVQGAHGYTF.

A single count supports this clone. This chain joins TRBV6-1 and TRBJ2-3, with TRBD2 matching 11 bases. Germline lookup yields CDR1 MNHNS and CDR2 SASEGT. The ends lost 3 bases at V and 4 bases at J; junction bases unmatched: 6. This CDR3 spans 16 amino acids. As DNA, the CDR3 is TGTGCCAGCAGTGATCTAGCGGGGGGAGGGTCAGATACGCAGTATTTT. It translates to CASSDLAGGGSDTQYF.

V is TRBV7-8 and J is TRBJ2-3; 7 positions agree with TRBD2. J gave up 2 bases and V 5 bases, and 10 bases lay outside the gene matches. In germline, CDR1 is SGHVS, CDR2 FQNEAQ. This CDR3 has 16 residues. The CDR3 DNA is TGTGCCAGCAGCCCTCTCGGGGGGACTACCACAGATACGCAGTATTTT. It yields the protein CASSPLGGTTTDTQYF. Variable domain in full (rest from reference TRBV7-8 and TRBJ2-3): GAGVSQSPRYKVAKRGQDVALRCDPISGHVSLFWYQQALGQGPEFLTYFQNEAQLDKSGLPSDRFFAERPEGSVSTLKIQRTQQEDSAVYLCASSPLGGTTTDTQYFGPGTRLTVL.

This clone appeared a single time. This sequence joins TRBV12-3 or TRBV12-4 and TRBJ1-2, with 8 bases that match TRBD1. This CDR3 has 13 residues. With 6 bases clipped from V and 6 bases from J, the junction kept 6 bases outside the gene matches. The DNA of the CDR3 is TGTGCCAGCAGAATACAGGGGGAAGATGGCTACACCTTC. Residues: CASRIQGEDGYTF.

The chain has TRBV19 and TRBJ2-7; TRBD2 matches at 12 bases. Germline V lookup: CDR1 LNHDA, CDR2 SQIVND (reference sequence). V lost 5 bases and J lost 0; bases outside the gene matches: 2. The length of the CDR3 is 15 residues. CDR3 in amino acids: CASSVTSGSSYEQYF. CDR3 nucleotides: TGTGCCAGTAGTGTGACTAGCGGGAGCTCCTACGAGCAGTACTTC.

This clone was seen just once. This chain connects TRBV11-3 to TRBJ2-3; 11 bases fit TRBD1. V lost 4 bases and J lost 6; bases outside the gene matches: 6. In germline, CDR1 is SGHNT, CDR2 YENEEA. This CDR3 is built from 15 residues. The CDR3 DNA follows: TGTGCCAGCAGCTCGGGACAGGGGGTTGTGGATACGCAGTATTTT. It codes for CASSSGQGVVDTQYF.

On this clone: Other nucleotide sequences from this sample produce the same CDR3. This chain links TRBV28 with TRBJ1-1; the D gene is possibly TRBD1 (5 bases). Germline values: CDR1 MDHEN, CDR2 SYDVKM. The CDR3 runs to 15 residues. The V end was cut by 6 bases, the J end by 0 bases, with 14 bases between. CDR3 DNA: TGTGCCAGCAGAGTTGGGGGGTCGATGAACACTGAAGCTTTCTTT. Translating gives CASRVGGSMNTEAFF.

The gene calls are TRBV12-5 and TRBJ2-2; D not certain. V was trimmed by 6 bases and J by 3 bases, leaving 11 bases between them. The CDR3 consists of 14 residues. The germline V gene encodes CDR1 LGHNT and CDR2 FRNRAP. DNA for the CDR3: TGTGCTAGTGGCCCCCCGAGCGACACCGGGGAGCTGTTTTTT. Its translation: CASGPPSDTGELFF.

CDR3 nucleotides: TGTGCCAGCAGCTTCTATGGGGCCGACACTGAAGCTTTCTTT. Its protein is CASSFYGADTEAFF. This chain joins TRBV7-2 and TRBJ1-1; the D gene is possibly TRBD1 (5 bases). Between the trimmed V and J ends, which lost 3 bases and 3 bases, there was a span of 11 bases. In germline, CDR1 is SGHTA, CDR2 FQGNSA. This CDR3 spans 14 amino acids. The full variable domain, rest sourced from reference TRBV7-2 and TRBJ1-1, is GAGVSQSPSNKVTEKGKDVELRCDPISGHTALYWYRQSLGQGLEFLIYFQGNSAPDKSGLPSDRFSAERTGGSVSTLTIQRTQQEDSAVYLCASSFYGADTEAFFGQGTRLTVV.

The table lists this clone with a count of one. The chain couples TRBV14 to TRBJ1-2, with D maybe TRBD1 (5 bases). Looked up from germline, CDR1 is SGHDN and CDR2 is FVKESK. The CDR3 has 14 residues. V was trimmed by 4 bases and J by 2 bases, leaving 11 bases between them. The CDR3 is CASSPEDTNYGYTF. Written as DNA, the CDR3 is TGTGCCAGCAGCCCCGAGGACACCAACTATGGCTACACCTTC.

The J gene is TRBJ1-2, the V gene TRBV7-8; D is uncertain. Germline loops: CDR1 SGHVS, CDR2 FQNEAQ. The CDR3 contains 12 residues. With 5 bases removed from V and 7 bases from J, the gap between germline ends came to 11 bases. This CDR3 reads CASSPLGSGYTF. CDR3 DNA: TGTGCCAGCAGCCCACTCGGGTCTGGCTACACCTTC.

The chain links TRBV9 to TRBJ2-5, with D perhaps matching TRBD1 (6 bases). This CDR3 is built from 14 residues. Germline CDR1 is SGDLS and CDR2 is YYNGEE. V was clipped by 1 base and J by 4 bases, with 11 bases between them. Here the CDR3 DNA reads TGTGCCAGCAGCGTACAGGGGCAGGGAGAGACCCAGTACTTC. It translates to CASSVQGQGETQYF.

In nucleotides, the CDR3 is TGCAGCGTGGGGGACAGGTGGACTGAAGCTTTCTTT. Translating it yields CSVGDRWTEAFF. The chain employs TRBV29-1 and TRBJ1-1; 8 bases are shared with TRBD1. There are 12 residues in the CDR3. V shed 6 bases, J shed 5 bases, and the junction held 5 bases outside the gene matches. The V gene's germline CDR1 is SQVTM and CDR2 ANQGSEA.

V gene TRBV11-3 combines with J gene TRBJ1-1; 8 positions agree with TRBD1. There are 14 residues in the CDR3. The V segment lost 5 bases and the J segment 0 bases; nucleotides outside the gene matches: 2. Germline V gene sequence: CDR1 SGHNT, CDR2 YENEEA. The CDR3 reads CASSRDRMNTEAFF. DNA for the CDR3: TGTGCCAGCAGCCGGGACAGGATGAACACTGAAGCTTTCTTT.

The chain employs TRBV28 and TRBJ2-7; 9 nucleotides agree with TRBD2. Germline V gene lookup returns CDR1 MDHEN and CDR2 SYDVKM. The trim removed 7 bases at V and 2 bases at J, leaving 0 bases unmatched. The CDR3 covers 12 residues. CDR3 sequence: CASTSGTYEQYF. The CDR3 DNA is TGTGCCAGCACTAGCGGGACCTACGAGCAGTACTTC.

The V gene is TRBV4-1, the J gene TRBJ2-3, with D uncertain. Trimming pared 4 bases from V and 0 bases from J, leaving 11 bases between. Germline V gene sequence: CDR1 MGHRA, CDR2 YSYEKL. CDR3 length: 15 residues. The CDR3 loop is CASSPSQASTDTQYF. DNA of the CDR3: TGCGCCAGCAGCCCAAGCCAGGCTAGCACAGATACGCAGTATTTT.

This sequence joins TRBV7-9 and TRBJ2-2, with TRBD2 as a possible D gene (6 bases). The V end was cut by 6 bases, the J end by 6 bases, with 11 bases between. The CDR3 runs 13 residues. Germline CDR1 is SEHNR and CDR2 is FQNEAQ (reference sequence). The CDR3 DNA follows: TGTGCCAGCAGTTCCAGGGAGGCCGGGGAGCTGTTTTTT. Translated, it gives CASSSREAGELFF.

V gene TRBV18 combines with J gene TRBJ2-1; 9 nucleotides match TRBD2. The CDR3 is 16 amino acids. J lost 4 bases, V lost 3 bases, and 7 bases had no gene match. Germline V gene data show CDR1 as KGHSH and CDR2 as LQKENI. The CDR3 loop reads CASSPQAGGMYNEQFF. Here the CDR3 DNA reads TGTGCCAGCTCACCCCAGGCGGGGGGGATGTACAATGAGCAGTTCTTC.

The rearrangement links TRBV5-1 to TRBJ1-1; 11 nucleotides match TRBD1. J gave up 7 bases and V 2 bases, and 7 bases lay outside the gene matches. The CDR3 length is 15 residues. The germline V gene encodes CDR1 SGHRS and CDR2 YFSETQ. CDR3 DNA sequence: TGCGCCAGCAGCTTTACGGACAGGGGGCGTAATGAAGCTTTCTTT. Protein product: CASSFTDRGRNEAFF. Full variable domain (outside the CDR3, taken from reference TRBV5-1 and TRBJ1-1): KAGVTQTPRYLIKTRGQQVTLSCSPISGHRSVSWYQQTPGQGLQFLFEYFSETQRNKGNFPGRFSGRQFSNSRSEMNVSTLELGDSALYLCASSFTDRGRNEAFFGQGTRLTVV.

The chain links TRBV12-5 to TRBJ1-1; tentative D call: TRBD1 (5 bases). The CDR3 spans 18 residues. Germline values: CDR1 LGHNT, CDR2 FRNRAP. V was shortened by 6 bases and J by 4 bases, with 27 bases between the two germline ends. CDR3 residues: CASGHGTKGPFLGTEAFF. In nucleotides, the CDR3 is TGTGCTAGTGGCCATGGCACAAAGGGGCCGTTCCTCGGCACTGAAGCTTTCTTT.

The chain has TRBV7-6 and TRBJ2-2; TRBD2 aligns across 11 bases. Germline CDR1 reads SGHVS; CDR2 reads FNYEAQ. The CDR3 runs 16 residues. The junction had 6 bases not matched to a gene; V was cut back by 5 bases and J by 4 bases. CDR3 nucleotides: TGTGCCAGCAGCGGTCGACTAGCGGGACGCACCGGGGAGCTGTTTTTT. It specifies CASSGRLAGRTGELFF.

The chain combines TRBV29-1 with TRBJ1-4; TRBD1 might be the D (6 bases). The CDR3 consists of 13 residues. Germline loops: CDR1 SQVTM, CDR2 ANQGSEA. Deletions cut 7 bases from V and 0 bases from J, with 9 bases between. The CDR3 sequence is CSGAGATNEKLFF. DNA for the CDR3: TGCAGCGGCGCAGGGGCAACTAATGAAAAACTGTTTTTT.